Given below is one T cell receptor (beta chain) in context. Its antigen remains unidentified. The germline V and J ends were trimmed by 0 bases and 9 bases, with 13 bases remaining between them. Germline V CDR1 and CDR2: SGDLS, YYNGEE. The CDR3 runs to 14 residues. The data were taken from a study of cytomegalovirus exposure and HLA in healthy donors. The PCR was carried out with 60 Vbeta primers and 13 Jbeta primers. Profiled with immunoSEQ multiplex PCR; TCRdb holds only in-frame clones, not every one. The sample contains about 160,000 clones, 81% of which appear only once. General study points: Analyzed later, association rates of TCRs varied across HLA loci, with DRB1 most and HLA-C fewest. Analysis performed later showed TCR beta chains linked to HLA being more clonally expanded than equally common others. Analysis was carried out at a later point, and it linked a missense DCLRE1C variant to TCR beta V- and J-gene trimming.

Sequencing input: PBMCs. The clonotype originates from a man aged 50 to 60 in good health and CMV-seropositive. V usage is TRBV9 and J usage is TRBJ2-1; D is unresolved. In nucleotides, the CDR3 is TGTGCCAGCAGCGTAGGAGGTCAGATAATTGAGCAGTTCTTC. Its protein product is CASSVGGQIIEQFF.